This T cell receptor (beta chain) was obtained from a study of blood T cell repertoires in COVID-19. Looking at the study overall: Donors in the United States, Italy and Spain gave samples during acute or convalescent COVID-19.

The CDR3 is made up of 14 amino acids. CDR1 MNHEY and CDR2 SVGAGI come from the germline V gene. V was shortened by 4 bases and J by 0 bases, with 8 bases between the two germline ends. Those enrolled in Seattle joined during active infection and were followed longitudinally afterward. Original processing notes: Amplifying reference gene primers gave estimates of nucleated cell counts. The repertoire was sequenced with immunoSEQ multiplex PCR; TCRdb's copy has only in-frame clones and lacks some. D and trimming come from the DNA, and the V and J calls and clone size come from that table. The sample includes 150,000 or so clones, roughly 84% seen only once; the top ten take approximately 0.6%.

The chain couples TRBV6-5 to TRBJ2-3, with a possible D match to TRBD2 (6 bases). The origin of this receptor is a man aged 60 to 75 with COVID-19, enrolled during active disease. Material for sequencing was peripheral blood. CDR3 sequence: CASSWSGSTDTQYF. For the CDR3, the DNA is TGTGCCAGCAGTTGGAGCGGGAGCACAGATACGCAGTATTTT.